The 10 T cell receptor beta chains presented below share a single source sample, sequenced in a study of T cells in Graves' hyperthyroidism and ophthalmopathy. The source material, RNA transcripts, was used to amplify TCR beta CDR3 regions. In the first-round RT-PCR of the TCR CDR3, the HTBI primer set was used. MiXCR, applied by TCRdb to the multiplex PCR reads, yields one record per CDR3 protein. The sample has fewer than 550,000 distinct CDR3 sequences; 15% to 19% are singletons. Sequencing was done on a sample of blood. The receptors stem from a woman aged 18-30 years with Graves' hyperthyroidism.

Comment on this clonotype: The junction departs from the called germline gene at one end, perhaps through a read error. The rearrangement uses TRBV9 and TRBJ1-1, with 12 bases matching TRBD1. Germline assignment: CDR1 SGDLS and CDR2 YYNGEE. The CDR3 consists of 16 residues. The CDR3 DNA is TGTGCCAGCAGCCCTAGCGGGGACAGGGGGCACACTGAAGCTTTCTTC. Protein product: CASSPSGDRGHTEAFF.

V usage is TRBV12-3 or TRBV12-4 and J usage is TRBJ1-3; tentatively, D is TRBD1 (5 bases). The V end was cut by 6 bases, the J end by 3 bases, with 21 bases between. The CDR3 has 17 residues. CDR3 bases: TGTGCCAGCAGACCCGGGACCAAATTATTAGGTGGAAACACCATATATTTT. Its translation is CASRPGTKLLGGNTIYF.

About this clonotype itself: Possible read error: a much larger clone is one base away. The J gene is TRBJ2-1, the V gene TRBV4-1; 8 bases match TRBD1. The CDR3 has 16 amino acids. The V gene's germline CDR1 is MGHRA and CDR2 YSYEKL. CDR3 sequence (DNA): TGCGCCAGCAGCCATCTTCGGACAGGGCTCTACGATGAGCAGTTCTTC. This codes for CASSHLRTGLYDEQFF.

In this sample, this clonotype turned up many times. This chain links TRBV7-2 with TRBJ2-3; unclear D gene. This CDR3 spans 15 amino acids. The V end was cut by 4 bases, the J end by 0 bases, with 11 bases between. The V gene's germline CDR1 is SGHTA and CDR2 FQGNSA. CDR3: CASSSTPGSTDTQYF. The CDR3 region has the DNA TGTGCCAGCAGCTCCACACCCGGGAGCACAGATACGCAGTATTTT.

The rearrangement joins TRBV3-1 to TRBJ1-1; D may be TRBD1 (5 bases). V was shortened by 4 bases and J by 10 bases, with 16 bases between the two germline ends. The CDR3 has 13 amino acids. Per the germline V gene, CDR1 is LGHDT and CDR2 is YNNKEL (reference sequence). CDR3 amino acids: CASSPDLRAGAFF. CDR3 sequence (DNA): TGTGCCAGCAGCCCGGACCTCAGGGCGGGAGCTTTCTTT.

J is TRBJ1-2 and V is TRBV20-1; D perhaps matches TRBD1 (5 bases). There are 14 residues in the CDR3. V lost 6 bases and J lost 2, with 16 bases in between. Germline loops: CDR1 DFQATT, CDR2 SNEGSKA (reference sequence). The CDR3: CSAAGGGANYGYTF. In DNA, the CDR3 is TGCAGTGCCGCGGGCGGGGGAGCCAACTATGGCTACACCTTC.

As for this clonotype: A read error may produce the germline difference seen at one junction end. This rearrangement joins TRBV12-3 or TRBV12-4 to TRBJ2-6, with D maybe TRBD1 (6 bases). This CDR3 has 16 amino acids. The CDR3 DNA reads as TGTGCCAGCAGTTTTTCTGGGGGCTCTGGGGCCAACGCCCTGACTTTC. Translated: CASSFSGGSGANALTF.

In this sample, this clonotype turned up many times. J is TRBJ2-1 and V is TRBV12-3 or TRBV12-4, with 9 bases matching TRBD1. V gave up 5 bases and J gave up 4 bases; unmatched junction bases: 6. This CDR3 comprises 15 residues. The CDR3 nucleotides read TGTGCCAGCAGTCTAGGGACAGGGATTTACAATGAGCAGTTCTTC. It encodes CASSLGTGIYNEQFF.

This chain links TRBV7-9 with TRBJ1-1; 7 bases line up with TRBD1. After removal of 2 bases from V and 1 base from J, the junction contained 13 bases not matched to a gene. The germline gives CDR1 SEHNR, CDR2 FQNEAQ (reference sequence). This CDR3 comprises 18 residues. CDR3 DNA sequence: TGTGCCAGCAGCTTACCCGGGACAGTGCCCCGAAGGAACACTGAAGCTTTCTTT. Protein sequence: CASSLPGTVPRRNTEAFF.

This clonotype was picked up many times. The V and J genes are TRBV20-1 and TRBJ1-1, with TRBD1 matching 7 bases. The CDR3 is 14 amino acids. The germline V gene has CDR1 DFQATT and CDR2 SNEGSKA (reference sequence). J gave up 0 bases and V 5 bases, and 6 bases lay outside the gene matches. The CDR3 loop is CSAPGQKLNTEAFF. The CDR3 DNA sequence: TGCAGTGCTCCGGGACAGAAACTGAACACTGAAGCTTTCTTT.